The clone carrying this TCR beta chain was counted many times. V was pared by 1 base and J by 3 bases, with 7 bases between. CDR1 and CDR2 from the germline V gene are SGHRS and YFSETQ. CDR3 length: 13 amino acids. This entry is derived from a study of early T cells in non-severe SARS-CoV-2 infection. TCRdb analysed the 5' RACE reads with MiXCR anew, one entry per CDR3 protein. The table lists about 83,000 distinct CDR3 sequences, roughly 12% of them singletons. The sequence was obtained from an adult who was a healthcare worker with PCR-confirmed SARS-CoV-2 infection or an uninfected control (not recorded which). V usage is TRBV5-1 and J usage is TRBJ1-1; no clear D gene. The source material was whole blood. CDR3 coding DNA: TGCGCCAGCAGCTTGAAGCAGGACACTGAAGCTTTCTTT. Translation gives CASSLKQDTEAFF.